This T cell receptor beta chain derives from a study of cytomegalovirus exposure and HLA in healthy donors. Germline CDR1 is MDHEN and CDR2 is SYDVKM. J was trimmed by 5 bases and V by 1 base; bases with no gene match: 7. The CDR3 length is 17 residues. The PCR made use of 60 Vbeta and 13 Jbeta primers. Sequencing used immunoSEQ multiplex PCR; TCRdb keeps in-frame clones, though not all of them. The sample records approximately 100,000 clones, around 85% being singletons. The chain uses TRBV28 and TRBJ1-6; TRBD1 agrees at 8 bases. The source is a man in his forties in good health and CMV-seropositive. Sequenced material: PBMCs. CDR3 protein: CASSLLPLDRDNSPLHF. The CDR3 nucleotides read TGTGCCAGCAGTTTATTACCCCTGGACAGGGATAATTCACCCCTCCACTTT.